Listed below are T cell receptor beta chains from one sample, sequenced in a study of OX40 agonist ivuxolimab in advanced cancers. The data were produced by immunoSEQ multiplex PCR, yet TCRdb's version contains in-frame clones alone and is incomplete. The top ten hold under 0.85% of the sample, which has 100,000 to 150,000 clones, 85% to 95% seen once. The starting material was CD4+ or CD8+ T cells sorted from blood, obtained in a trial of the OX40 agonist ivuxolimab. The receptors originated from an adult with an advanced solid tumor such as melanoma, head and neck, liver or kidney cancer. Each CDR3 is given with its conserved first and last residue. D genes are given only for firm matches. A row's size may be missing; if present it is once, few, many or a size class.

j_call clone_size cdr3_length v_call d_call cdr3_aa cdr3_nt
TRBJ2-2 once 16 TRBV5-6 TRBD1 CASSRPGQGRAGELFF TGTGCCAGCAGCCGACCGGGACAGGGGAGGGCCGGGGAGCTGTTTTTT
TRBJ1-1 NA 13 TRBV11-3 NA CASSHGVNTEAFF TGTGCCAGCAGCCACGGGGTGAACACTGAAGCTTTCTTT
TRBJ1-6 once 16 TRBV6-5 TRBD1 CASSSSGGFYNSPLHF TGTGCCAGCAGTTCCTCAGGGGGCTTCTATAATTCACCCCTCCACTTT
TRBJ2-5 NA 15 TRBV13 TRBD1 CASSLGTGGRKTQYF TGTGCCAGCAGCTTAGGGACAGGGGGCCGCAAGACCCAGTACTTC
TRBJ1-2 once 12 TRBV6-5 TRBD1 CASRGGSYGYTF TGTGCCAGCCGAGGGGGCAGCTATGGCTACACCTTC
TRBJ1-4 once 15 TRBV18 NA CASSPGGRINEKLFF TGTGCCAGCTCACCGGGGGGCAGGATTAATGAAAAACTGTTTTTT
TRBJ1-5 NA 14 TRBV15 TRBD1 CATSRDRVDQPQHF TGTGCCACCAGCAGGGACAGGGTGGATCAGCCCCAGCATTTT
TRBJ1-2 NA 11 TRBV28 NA CASSVTDGYTF TGTGCCAGCAGTGTTACCGATGGCTACACCTTC
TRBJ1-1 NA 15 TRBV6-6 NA CASSYSSQANTEAFF TGTGCCAGCAGTTACTCGTCGCAGGCTAACACTGAAGCTTTCTTT
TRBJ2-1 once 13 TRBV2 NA CASKVLSYNEQFF TGTGCCAGCAAGGTACTCAGCTACAATGAGCAGTTCTTC
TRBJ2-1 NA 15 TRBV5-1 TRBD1 CASSLGGQSQNEQFF TGCGCCAGCAGCTTGGGGGGACAGTCACAGAATGAGCAGTTCTTC
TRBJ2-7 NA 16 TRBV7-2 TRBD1 CASSLDLGTGVYEQYF TGTGCCAGCAGCTTAGACCTTGGGACAGGGGTATACGAGCAGTACTTC
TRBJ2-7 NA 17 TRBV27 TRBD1 CASSHQSRDRGGYEQYF TGTGCCAGCAGTCACCAAAGCCGGGACAGGGGAGGATACGAGCAGTACTTC
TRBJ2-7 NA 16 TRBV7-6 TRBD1 CASSSGGTGSSYEQYF TGTGCCAGCAGCTCCGGGGGGACAGGGAGTTCCTACGAGCAGTACTTC
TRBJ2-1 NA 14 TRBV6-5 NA CASSSPIGRNEQFF TGTGCCAGCAGTTCGCCGATAGGGAGGAATGAGCAGTTCTTC
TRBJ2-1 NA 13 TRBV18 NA CASSPGLVNEQFF TGTGCCAGCTCACCCGGCCTAGTGAATGAGCAGTTCTTC
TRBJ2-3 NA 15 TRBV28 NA CASSLANGGADTQYF TGTGCCAGCAGTTTAGCTAATGGCGGGGCAGATACGCAGTATTTT
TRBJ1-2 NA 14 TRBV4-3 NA CASSQDYTNYGYTF TGCGCCAGCAGCCAAGATTACACGAACTATGGCTACACCTTC
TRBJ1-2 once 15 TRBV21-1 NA CASRGDRKRDYGYTF TGTGCCAGCAGGGGGGACAGGAAACGCGACTATGGCTACACCTTC
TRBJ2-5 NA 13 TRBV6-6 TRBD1 CASTRQGQETQYF TGTGCCAGCACTCGACAGGGACAAGAGACCCAGTACTTC
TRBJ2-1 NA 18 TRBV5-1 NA CASSRLGSRETSYNEQFF TGCGCCAGCAGCCGCCTGGGGAGCCGGGAGACGTCCTACAATGAGCAGTTCTTC
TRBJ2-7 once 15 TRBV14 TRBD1 CASSLGQAVGYEQYF TGTGCCAGCAGCCTCGGACAGGCTGTGGGCTACGAGCAGTACTTC
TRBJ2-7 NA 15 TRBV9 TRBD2 CASSLLAGPSYEQYF TGTGCCAGCAGCCTACTAGCGGGTCCCTCCTACGAGCAGTACTTC
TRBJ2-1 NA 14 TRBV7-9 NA CASSLVEEGREQFF TGTGCCAGCAGCTTGGTCGAGGAGGGACGTGAGCAGTTCTTC
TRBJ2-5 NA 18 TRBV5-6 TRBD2 CASSSSYGSGPEQETQYF TGTGCCAGCAGCTCCTCCTATGGTAGCGGGCCCGAGCAAGAGACCCAGTACTTC
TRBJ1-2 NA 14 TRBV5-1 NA CASSLDPGPNGYTF TGCGCCAGCAGCTTGGATCCAGGACCTAATGGCTACACCTTC
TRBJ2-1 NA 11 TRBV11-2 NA CASSLVYEQFF TGTGCCAGCAGCTTAGTCTATGAGCAGTTCTTC
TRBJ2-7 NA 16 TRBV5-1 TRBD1 CASSLAWEDRVYEQYF TGCGCCAGCAGCTTGGCCTGGGAGGACAGGGTCTACGAGCAGTACTTC
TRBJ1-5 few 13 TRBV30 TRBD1 CAWSWTGEQPQHF TGTGCCTGGAGTTGGACAGGGGAACAGCCCCAGCATTTT
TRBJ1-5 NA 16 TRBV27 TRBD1 CASSLSGTGVRQPQHF TGTGCCAGCAGTTTATCTGGGACAGGGGTCCGTCAGCCCCAGCATTTT
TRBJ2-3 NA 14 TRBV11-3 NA CASSLVQSTDTQYF TGTGCCAGCAGCCTAGTGCAGTCCACAGATACGCAGTATTTT
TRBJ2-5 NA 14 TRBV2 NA CASSPSASQETQYF TGTGCCAGCAGTCCTTCAGCGTCACAAGAGACCCAGTACTTC
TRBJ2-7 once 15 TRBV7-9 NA CASSLVGPDGYEQYF TGTGCCAGCAGCTTAGTAGGACCGGACGGCTACGAGCAGTACTTC
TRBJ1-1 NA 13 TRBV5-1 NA CASSFEGRTEAFF TGCGCCAGCAGCTTTGAGGGGCGAACTGAAGCTTTCTTT
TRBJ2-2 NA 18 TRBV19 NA CASSIDLLRQLNTGELFF TGTGCCAGTAGTATAGATCTATTAAGACAGTTGAACACCGGGGAGCTGTTTTTT
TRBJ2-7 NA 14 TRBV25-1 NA CASRPNWGFDEQYF TGTGCCAGCAGACCCAACTGGGGTTTCGACGAGCAGTACTTC
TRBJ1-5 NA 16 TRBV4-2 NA CASSQAGELSNQPQHF TGTGCCAGCAGCCAAGCAGGGGAGCTAAGCAATCAGCCCCAGCATTTT
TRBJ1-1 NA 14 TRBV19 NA CASSRGQLNTEAFF TGTGCCAGTAGTAGAGGACAGCTGAACACTGAAGCTTTCTTT
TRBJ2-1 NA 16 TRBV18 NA CASSPFGASSYNEQFF TGTGCCAGCTCACCATTCGGGGCTAGCTCCTACAATGAGCAGTTCTTC
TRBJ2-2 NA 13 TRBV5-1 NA CASQPGASGELFF TGCGCCAGCCAACCGGGGGCTTCCGGGGAGCTGTTTTTT
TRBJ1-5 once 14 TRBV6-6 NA CASSYSGKNQPQHF TGTGCCAGCAGTTACTCAGGGAAGAATCAGCCCCAGCATTTT
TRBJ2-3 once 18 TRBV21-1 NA CASSRWREGNPPTDTQYF TGTGCCAGCAGCAGGTGGCGGGAGGGAAATCCTCCCACAGATACGCAGTATTTT
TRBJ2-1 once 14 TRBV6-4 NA CASSAESSYNEQFF TGTGCCAGCAGTGCCGAGAGCTCCTACAATGAGCAGTTCTTC
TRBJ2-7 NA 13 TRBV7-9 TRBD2 CASSWEGTYEQYF TGTGCCAGCAGCTGGGAGGGAACCTACGAGCAGTACTTC
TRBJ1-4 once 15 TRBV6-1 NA CASSESVTANEKLFF TGTGCCAGCAGTGAAAGTGTGACAGCAAATGAAAAACTGTTTTTT
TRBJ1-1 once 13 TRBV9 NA CASSVQLGTEAFF TGTGCCAGCAGCGTACAATTGGGCACTGAAGCTTTCTTT
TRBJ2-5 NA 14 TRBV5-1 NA CASSLAQSQETQYF TGCGCCAGCAGCTTGGCCCAGAGCCAAGAGACCCAGTACTTC